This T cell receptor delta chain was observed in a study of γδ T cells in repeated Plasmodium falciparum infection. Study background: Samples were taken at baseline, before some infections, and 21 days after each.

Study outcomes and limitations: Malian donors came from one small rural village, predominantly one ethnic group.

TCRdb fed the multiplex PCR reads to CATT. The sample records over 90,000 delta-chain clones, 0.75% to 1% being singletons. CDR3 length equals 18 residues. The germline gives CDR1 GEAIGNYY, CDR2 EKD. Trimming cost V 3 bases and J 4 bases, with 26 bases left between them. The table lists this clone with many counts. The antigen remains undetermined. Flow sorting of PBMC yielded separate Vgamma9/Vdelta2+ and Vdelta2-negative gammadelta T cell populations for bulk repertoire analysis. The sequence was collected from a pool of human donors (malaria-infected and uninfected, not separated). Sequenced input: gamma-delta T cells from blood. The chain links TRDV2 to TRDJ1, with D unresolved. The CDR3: CACDAVRGIPDENDKLIF. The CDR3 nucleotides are TGTGCCTGTGACGCCGTTAGGGGCATCCCGGATGAAAACGATAAACTCATCTTT.